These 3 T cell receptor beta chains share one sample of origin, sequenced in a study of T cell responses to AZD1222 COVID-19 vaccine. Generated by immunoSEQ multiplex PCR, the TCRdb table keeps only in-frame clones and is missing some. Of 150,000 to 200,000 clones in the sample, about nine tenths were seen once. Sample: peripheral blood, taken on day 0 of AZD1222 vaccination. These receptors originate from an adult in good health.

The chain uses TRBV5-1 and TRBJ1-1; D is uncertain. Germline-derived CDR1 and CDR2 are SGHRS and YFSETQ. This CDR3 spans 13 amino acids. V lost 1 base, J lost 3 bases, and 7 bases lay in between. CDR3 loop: CASSLRGYTEAFF. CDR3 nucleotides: TGCGCCAGCAGCTTGCGAGGGTACACTGAAGCTTTCTTT.

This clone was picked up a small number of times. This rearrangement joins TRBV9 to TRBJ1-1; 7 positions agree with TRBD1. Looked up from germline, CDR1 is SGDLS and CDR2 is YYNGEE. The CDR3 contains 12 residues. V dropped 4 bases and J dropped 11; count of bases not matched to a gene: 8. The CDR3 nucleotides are TGTGCCAGCAGCCGACGGACAGGACCGGCTTTCTTT. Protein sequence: CASSRRTGPAFF. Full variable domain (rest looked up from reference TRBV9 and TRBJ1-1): DSGVTQTPKHLITATGQRVTLRCSPRSGDLSVYWYQQSLDQGLQFLIQYYNGEERAKGNILERFSAQQFPDLHSELNLSSLELGDSALYFCASSRRTGPAFFGQGTRLTVV.

CDR3 region: CASSPMTTYEQYF. Written as DNA, the CDR3 is TGTGCCAGCTCACCAATGACTACCTACGAGCAGTACTTC. This sequence joins TRBV18 and TRBJ2-7; tentatively, D is TRBD2 (5 bases). The germline CDR1 and CDR2 sequences are KGHSH and LQKENI. The CDR3 extends over 13 amino acids. V was cut by 2 bases and J by 2 bases, with 7 bases left in between.